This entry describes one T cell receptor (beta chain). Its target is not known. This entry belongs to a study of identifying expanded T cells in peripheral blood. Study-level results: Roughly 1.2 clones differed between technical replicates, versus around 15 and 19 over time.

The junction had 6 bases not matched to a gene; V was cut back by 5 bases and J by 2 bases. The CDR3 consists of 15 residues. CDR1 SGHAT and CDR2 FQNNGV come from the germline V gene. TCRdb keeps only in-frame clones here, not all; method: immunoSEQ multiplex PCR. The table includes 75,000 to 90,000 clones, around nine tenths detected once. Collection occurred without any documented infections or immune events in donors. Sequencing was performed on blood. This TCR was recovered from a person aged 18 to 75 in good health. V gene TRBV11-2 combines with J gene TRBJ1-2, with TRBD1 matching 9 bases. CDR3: CASSASTGGNYGYTF. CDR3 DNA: TGTGCCAGCAGCGCATCGACAGGGGGGAACTATGGCTACACCTTC.